This TCR beta chain is drawn from a study of blood T cell repertoires in COVID-19. Study-wide background: Sample material is recorded as cDNA or gDNA derived from T cells, B-cell-depleted T cells, or PBMCs.

Participant reports of clinical history set cohort assignment. Assay used: immunoSEQ multiplex PCR; TCRdb lists only in-frame clones, some missing. Of about 220,000 clones listed, 88% are singletons. This receptor was taken from a woman in her 30s who had recovered from COVID-19. The sample comprised PBMCs or T cells enriched from blood (not recorded which).

Here the CDR3 DNA reads TGTGCCAGCACCCCAGGGGCGGGGGCAGGAGATACGCAGTATTTT. Its translation: CASTPGAGAGDTQYF. The chain combines TRBV6-2 or TRBV6-3 with TRBJ2-3; possible D gene TRBD2, 7 bases. Germline assignment: CDR1 MNHEY and CDR2 SVGEGT. Between the trimmed V and J ends, which lost 7 bases and 5 bases, there was a span of 19 bases. CDR3 size: 15 residues.